This TCR beta chain originates from a study of blood T cell repertoires in COVID-19. Study background: From T cells, B-cell-depleted T cells, or PBMCs came the material, which was cDNA or gDNA.

Sequenced by immunoSEQ multiplex PCR; TCRdb stores in-frame clones only, minus some. The repertoire includes 200,000 to 300,000 clones, nearly 85% of them detected once, and 8% to 9.5% sits in the top ten. From germline, CDR1 is SGHTS and CDR2 YDEGEE. This CDR3 region has 13 residues. V lost 3 bases and J 4 bases, leaving 8 bases between the germline ends. The chain joins TRBV5-8 to TRBJ2-1, with a weak D call TRBD1 (5 bases). Material for sequencing was peripheral blood. This receptor was identified in a human donor in a cohort sampled during active COVID-19. CDR3 nucleotide sequence: TGTGCCAGCAGCTGGGGCCTATACAATGAGCAGTTCTTC. This sequence encodes CASSWGLYNEQFF.